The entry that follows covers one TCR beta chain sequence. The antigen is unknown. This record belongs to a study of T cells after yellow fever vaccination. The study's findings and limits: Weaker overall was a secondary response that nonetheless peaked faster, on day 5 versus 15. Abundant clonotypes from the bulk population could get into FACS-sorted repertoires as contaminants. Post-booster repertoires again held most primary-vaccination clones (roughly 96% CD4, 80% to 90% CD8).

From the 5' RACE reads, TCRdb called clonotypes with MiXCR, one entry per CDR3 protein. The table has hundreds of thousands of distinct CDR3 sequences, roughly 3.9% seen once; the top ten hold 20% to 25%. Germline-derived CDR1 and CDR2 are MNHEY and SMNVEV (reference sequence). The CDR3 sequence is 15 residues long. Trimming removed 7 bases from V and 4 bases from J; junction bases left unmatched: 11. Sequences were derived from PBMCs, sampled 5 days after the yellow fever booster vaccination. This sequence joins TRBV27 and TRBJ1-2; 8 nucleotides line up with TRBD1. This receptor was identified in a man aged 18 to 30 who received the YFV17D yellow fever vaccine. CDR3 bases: TGTGCCAGCATGGGACAAGCAGGGGGCTTCTATGGCTACACCTTC. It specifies CASMGQAGGFYGYTF.